This T cell receptor beta chain emerged from a study of cytomegalovirus exposure and HLA in healthy donors. Study-wide results and limits: Earlier analysis looked at TCR beta V segments, and most were productive about 87% or about 30% of the time. For presence/absence analyses, sequencing depth was assumed to be roughly uniform across donors.

Details on this clone: Its antigen is unknown.

Primers: 60 Vbeta forward and 13 Jbeta reverse. Using immunoSEQ multiplex PCR, the repertoire was profiled, and TCRdb retains in-frame clones only, with some absent. The data contain 95,000 to 150,000 clones, approximately 72% of them singletons. Between the trimmed V and J ends, which lost 2 bases and 6 bases, there was a span of 13 bases. CDR1 is MNHNY and CDR2 is SVGAGI in the germline V gene (reference sequence). The CDR3 sequence is 15 residues long. The chain couples TRBV6-6 to TRBJ1-4, with D perhaps matching TRBD1 (5 bases). The TCR sequence derives from a man aged 18 to 30 in good health and CMV-seronegative. The sequencing input was PBMCs. Here the CDR3 DNA reads TGTGCCAGCAGTTACCCCGGGGGAGGGGATGAAAAACTGTTTTTT. Residues: CASSYPGGGDEKLFF.